The clone carrying this T cell receptor beta chain was detected only a few times. Its antigen is not known. In the PCR, 60 Vbeta and 13 Jbeta primers were used. TCRdb's copy holds only in-frame clones and misses some; the assay was immunoSEQ multiplex PCR. Among under 200,000 clones listed, 75% were seen once. The data were taken from a study of cytomegalovirus exposure and HLA in healthy donors. Whole-study findings and limits: In a later analysis, a genetic analysis reported fewer productive-TCR N-insertions in an Asian-associated ancestry cluster than the cohort average. Across donors, sequencing depth was assumed by presence/absence analyses to be roughly uniform. Based on reports, TCR beta sequences accurately predicted HLA-A and HLA-B alleles for most subjects.

The sequenced material came from PBMCs. The receptor was derived from a woman aged 40-49 years in good health and CMV-seropositive.

The CDR3 bases are TGTGCCAGCAGCTTCGGACAGAGAGAAGCTTTCTTT. Translation: CASSFGQREAFF. V is TRBV5-4 and J is TRBJ1-1; D might be TRBD1 (6 bases). The V gene's germline CDR1 is SGHNT and CDR2 YYREEE (reference sequence). CDR3 length: 12 amino acids. Trimming stripped 2 bases from V and 8 bases from J, with 10 bases between.